The 10 T cell receptor beta chains reported below all come from one sample, sequenced in a study of CD8 T cells in Susac syndrome. The authors reverse transcribed roughly 0.5 to 1 ug RNA with random hexamers. TCRdb recomputed calls from the immunoSEQ multiplex PCR reads with MiXCR, one row per CDR3 protein. This table holds tens of thousands of distinct CDR3 sequences, about 94% found once. Sequenced input: CD8+ T cells from PBMCs. Receptors were obtained from a human donor with Susac syndrome.

The V gene is TRBV21-1, the J gene TRBJ2-7; the D segment call TRBD1 is taken from the table without a DNA check. TRBV21-1 corresponds to a pseudogene. The CDR3 is made up of 15 amino acids. The CDR3 DNA is TGTGCCAGCAGCCCGGACAGGCTCGAAGTCTACGAGCAGTACTTC. This sequence encodes CASSPDRLEVYEQYF.

The chain recombines TRBV27 with TRBJ2-4, with 10 bases that match TRBD1. The trim removed 2 bases at V and 8 bases at J, leaving 6 bases unmatched. The CDR3 is 15 amino acids. Germline values: CDR1 MNHEY, CDR2 SMNVEV (reference sequence). CDR3 amino acids: CASSLGTGEHHIQYF. CDR3 nucleotide sequence: TGTGCCAGCAGTTTAGGGACAGGGGAACACCACATTCAGTACTTC.

The chain couples TRBV19 to TRBJ2-5, with a weak D call TRBD1 (6 bases). This CDR3 has 13 residues. Germline CDR1 reads LNHDA; CDR2 reads SQIVND (reference sequence). V lost 1 base and J 4 bases, leaving 7 bases between the germline ends. The CDR3 DNA follows: TGTGCCAGTAGTATAGTCAGGGGAGAGACCCAGTACTTC. Its protein product is CASSIVRGETQYF.

The genes are TRBV4-1 and TRBJ2-2; 11 nucleotides agree with TRBD1. This CDR3 has 21 residues. The junction had 22 bases not matched to a gene; V was cut back by 5 bases and J by 5 bases. Germline CDR1 and CDR2: MGHRA and YSYEKL. CDR3 residues: CASSFSQGWSGTGGETGELFF. The CDR3 DNA sequence: TGCGCCAGCAGCTTCAGCCAAGGGTGGTCTGGGACAGGGGGAGAAACCGGGGAGCTGTTTTTT.

The V and J genes are TRBV7-9 and TRBJ2-1, with TRBD1 identical over 7 bases. This CDR3 is 16 amino acids long. Unmatched junction bases numbered 10, after V lost 3 bases and J lost 5 bases. Germline V gene data show CDR1 as SEHNR and CDR2 as FQNEAQ (reference sequence). As DNA, the CDR3 is TGTGCCAGCAGCTTCCTCAGACAGGGATTGGACAATGAGCAGTTCTTC. Translation: CASSFLRQGLDNEQFF.

The chain recombines TRBV19 with TRBJ2-1; 12 bases line up with TRBD2. This CDR3 spans 16 amino acids. Per the germline V gene, CDR1 is LNHDA and CDR2 is SQIVND (reference sequence). V was pared by 5 bases and J by 4 bases, with 6 bases of the junction left unmatched. CDR3 coding DNA: TGTGCCAGTAGTCCCCCTGGACTAGCGGGGTACAATGAGCAGTTCTTC. Translating it yields CASSPPGLAGYNEQFF.

The CDR3 DNA reads as TGCAGCGTTGTTGGAGACGAGAGCTACGAGCAGTACTTC. Its protein product is CSVVGDESYEQYF. The J gene is TRBJ2-7, the V gene TRBV29-1; D is ambiguous. In germline, CDR1 is SQVTM, CDR2 ANQGSEA. With 4 bases removed from V and 3 bases from J, the gap between germline ends came to 13 bases. The CDR3 is made up of 13 amino acids.

The CDR3 sequence: CASSVEEGMDSPLHF. Here the CDR3 DNA reads TGTGCCAGCAGCGTAGAGGAGGGTATGGATTCACCCCTCCACTTT. The genes are TRBV9 and TRBJ1-6, with unresolved D. The germline V and J ends were trimmed by 0 bases and 8 bases, with 12 bases remaining between them. Germline-derived CDR1 and CDR2 are SGDLS and YYNGEE. CDR3 length: 15 residues.

This chain links TRBV3-1 with TRBJ1-4; 8 bases match TRBD1. The V segment lost 2 bases and the J segment 7 bases; nucleotides outside the gene matches: 3. The CDR3 totals 14 residues. The germline CDR1 and CDR2 sequences are LGHDT and YNNKEL (reference sequence). CDR3 protein: CASSQLGQGEKLFF. Written as DNA, the CDR3 is TGTGCCAGCAGCCAACTCGGACAGGGTGAAAAACTGTTTTTT.

The chain employs TRBV7-9 and TRBJ1-2; D remains unclear. There are 14 residues in the CDR3. V was cut by 5 bases and J by 2 bases, with 12 bases left in between. Germline V gene lookup returns CDR1 SEHNR and CDR2 FQNEAQ (reference sequence). In DNA, the CDR3 is TGTGCCAGCAGCCCACCGCTAAGCAACTATGGCTACACCTTC. It translates to CASSPPLSNYGYTF.